This TCR beta chain originates from a study of long-term antiretroviral therapy in people with HIV. The germline CDR1 and CDR2 sequences are ENHRY and SYGVKD. Trimming took 4 bases from V and 4 from J, leaving 7 bases between them. CDR3 length: 13 residues. Version v3.0 of the immunoSEQ assay was performed at survey level. Sequenced by immunoSEQ multiplex PCR; TCRdb stores in-frame clones only, minus some. Among 19,000 or so clones listed, 80% were seen once. Sequencing was performed on unsorted PBMCs, taken 0.2 years after starting antiretroviral therapy. The TCR comes from a woman aged 35 to 49 with HIV. The chain couples TRBV10-3 to TRBJ2-2, with TRBD2 as a possible D gene (5 bases). The CDR3 reads CAISVAGTGELFF. In DNA, the CDR3 is TGTGCCATCAGTGTGGCGGGCACCGGGGAGCTGTTTTTT.